This TCR beta chain was sequenced during a study of T cell changes during pregnancy in multiple sclerosis. Germline V gene sequence: CDR1 SGHRS, CDR2 YFSETQ. The CDR3 is 17 amino acids. The V end lost 0 bases, the J end lost 0 bases, and 10 bases lay between the germline ends. Generated by immunoSEQ multiplex PCR, the TCRdb table keeps only in-frame clones and is missing some. The repertoire holds under 50,000 clones, about 90% seen once, with approximately 0.41% in the top ten. The rearrangement links TRBV5-1 to TRBJ2-6; D gene unclear. Sample: CD4+ T cells from peripheral blood mononuclear cells, taken in the second trimester of pregnancy. The TCR was taken from a female donor in good health, enrolled as a control in a pregnancy study. The CDR3 spells CASSLEAGSSGANVLTF. DNA for the CDR3: TGCGCCAGCAGCTTGGAGGCAGGTAGCTCTGGGGCCAACGTCCTGACTTTC.